This passage covers 32 T cell receptor beta chains from one sample sequenced in a study of T cells in Graves' hyperthyroidism and ophthalmopathy. It was RNA transcripts that yielded the amplified TCR beta CDR3 regions. When the TCR CDR3 underwent first-round RT-PCR, the HTBI primer set was used. TCRdb fed the multiplex PCR reads into MiXCR, producing one record per CDR3 protein. The table lists around 520,000 distinct CDR3 sequences, around a quarter of them singletons. What was sequenced was blood. The source is a woman younger than 45 with Graves' ophthalmopathy.

This clonotype was picked up many times. J is TRBJ1-3 and V is TRBV13; D is perhaps TRBD1 (5 bases). The germline V gene encodes CDR1 PRHDT and CDR2 FYEKMQ (reference sequence). The CDR3 has 17 amino acids. Trimming cost V 2 bases and J 1 base, with 15 bases left between them. CDR3 amino acids: CASSLNPGRGSGNTIYF. The CDR3 bases are TGTGCCAGCAGCTTAAATCCAGGAAGGGGTTCTGGAAACACCATATATTTT.

This clonotype was detected only once. A clone one base away is much larger, so this may be a read error. The rearrangement uses TRBV10-3 and TRBJ2-2, with D uncertain. Looked up from germline, CDR1 is ENHRY and CDR2 is SYGVKD. The CDR3 extends over 12 amino acids. Trimming shortened V by 6 bases and J by 3 bases, and 5 bases separated the two germline ends. The CDR3: CAIRADTGELFF. The CDR3 bases are TGTGCCATCAGGGCGGACACCGGGGAGCTGTTTTTT.

This clonotype was recorded a few times. The chain employs TRBV5-1 and TRBJ1-1; 7 positions match TRBD1. The V gene's germline CDR1 is SGHRS and CDR2 YFSETQ. V trimming: 0 bases; J trimming: 2 bases; junction bases outside the gene matches: 7. This CDR3 has 16 residues. The CDR3 DNA is TGCGCCAGCAGCTTGGCCCGACAGGGTTCAAACACTGAAGCTTTCTTT. Translating gives CASSLARQGSNTEAFF.

The table lists this clonotype with many counts. The J gene is TRBJ2-7, the V gene TRBV28; D may be TRBD1 (6 bases). The CDR3 runs 15 residues. Germline V gene lookup returns CDR1 MDHEN and CDR2 SYDVKM. V was clipped by 6 bases and J by 2 bases, with 17 bases between them. CDR3 region: CASRARDIWAYEQYF. The CDR3 region has the DNA TGTGCCAGCAGAGCCCGGGACATATGGGCCTACGAGCAGTACTTC.

Ten or more counts support this clonotype. The V and J genes are TRBV28 and TRBJ1-5; D gene uncertain. There are 11 residues in the CDR3. V shed 7 bases and J shed 8 bases, with 9 bases lying between them. Germline-derived CDR1 and CDR2 are MDHEN and SYDVKM. The CDR3 nucleotides read TGTGCCAGCACCGATTATGAGCCCCAGCATTTT. Translating gives CASTDYEPQHF. The variable domain in full, with the rest retrieved from reference TRBV28 and TRBJ1-5, is DVKVTQSSRYLVKRTGEKVFLECVQDMDHENMFWYRQDPGLGLRLIYFSYDVKMKEKGDIPEGYSVSREKKERFSLILESASTNQTSMYLCASTDYEPQHFGDGTRLSIL.

This clonotype was recorded at least ten times. An end of the junction differs from the germline gene, which may be a read error. The genes are TRBV11-2 and TRBJ2-4, with 9 nucleotides matching TRBD1. Germline loops: CDR1 SGHAT, CDR2 FQNNGV. This CDR3 has 20 residues. DNA of the CDR3: TGTGCCAGCAGCCCCAGGCGTGGGACAGGGTGGGAAGGGGGCAAAAACATTAAGTACTTC. As protein: CASSPRRGTGWEGGKNIKYF.

This clonotype was seen a handful of times. V usage is TRBV4-1 and J usage is TRBJ1-2, with D possibly being TRBD1 (6 bases). The CDR3 consists of 14 residues. With 6 bases removed from V and 4 bases from J, the gap between germline ends came to 15 bases. CDR1 MGHRA and CDR2 YSYEKL come from the germline V gene. The DNA of the CDR3 is TGCGCCAGCAGGAGCCAACAGGGTGCCTATGGCTACACCTTC. Translated: CASRSQQGAYGYTF.

This chain uses TRBV20-1 with TRBJ1-5; 7 bases are shared with TRBD1. This CDR3 region has 19 residues. V lost 0 bases, J lost 2 bases, and 16 bases stayed unmatched. Germline CDR1 DFQATT, CDR2 SNEGSKA (reference sequence). For the CDR3, the DNA is TGCAGTGCTAGAGATATGGCCGGGACAGTCATTGGGGGCAATCAGCCCCAGCATTTT. Its translation: CSARDMAGTVIGGNQPQHF.

This clonotype was picked up many times. V gene TRBV12-3 or TRBV12-4 combines with J gene TRBJ1-1, with D uncertain. Between the trimmed V and J ends, which lost 3 bases and 4 bases, there was a span of 9 bases. The CDR3 loop spans 13 amino acids. CDR3 DNA: TGTGCCAGCAGTTTCGGGCAGATCACTGAAGCTTTCTTT. It specifies CASSFGQITEAFF.

This clonotype was counted ten times or more. The chain carries TRBV10-2 and TRBJ1-1, with D uncertain. This CDR3 has 16 amino acids. Germline assignment: CDR1 WSHSY and CDR2 SAAADI. V lost 0 bases to trimming and J lost 5 bases, with 16 bases between them. The DNA for the CDR3 is TGCGCCAGCAGTGAGTCCGTATATTCAGTAGGGACTGAAGCTTTCTTT. Protein product: CASSESVYSVGTEAFF.

V is TRBV20-1 and J is TRBJ2-7; no reliable D call. There are 12 residues in the CDR3. V was clipped by 6 bases and J by 9 bases, with 18 bases between them. Germline values: CDR1 DFQATT, CDR2 SNEGSKA (reference sequence). This chain's CDR3 is CSAATPLRVQYF. The CDR3 DNA reads TGCAGTGCCGCCACACCTCTACGAGTGCAGTACTTC.

This clonotype was counted at least ten times. The chain uses TRBV6-1 and TRBJ2-7, with 10 bases that match TRBD1. The trim removed 7 bases at V and 3 bases at J, leaving 9 bases unmatched. Germline V gene lookup returns CDR1 MNHNS and CDR2 SASEGT. CDR3 length equals 15 residues. The CDR3 coding sequence is TGTGCCAGCACCCTATGGAGGGACAGGGGCTACGAGCAGTACTTC. This sequence encodes CASTLWRDRGYEQYF.

About this clonotype: A read error is possible here, since a much larger clone lies one base away. The J gene is TRBJ2-2, the V gene TRBV2, with a tentative D call TRBD1 (5 bases). Germline assignment: CDR1 SNHLY and CDR2 FYNNEI. V was clipped by 4 bases and J by 5 bases, with 5 bases between them. The CDR3 length is 12 residues. As DNA, the CDR3 is TGTGCCAGCAGTGCAGGGACCGGGGAGCTGTTTTTT. As protein: CASSAGTGELFF.

V is TRBV12-3 or TRBV12-4 and J is TRBJ1-1; TRBD1 matches at 11 bases. The CDR3 covers 17 residues. The V and J ends lost 6 bases and 0 bases, in that order; junction bases with no gene match: 9. CDR3 loop: CASSRGQGAIMNTEAFF. CDR3 bases: TGTGCCAGCAGCCGAGGACAGGGGGCTATCATGAACACTGAAGCTTTCTTT.

This clonotype was observed many times. This chain joins TRBV11-2 and TRBJ2-7; no reliable D call. Looked up from germline, CDR1 is SGHAT and CDR2 is FQNNGV. The V end lost 2 bases, the J end lost 3 bases, and 11 bases lay between the germline ends. The CDR3 consists of 14 residues. The CDR3 coding sequence is TGTGCCAGCAGCTTAAATCCATGGGACTACGAGCAGTACTTC. Protein product: CASSLNPWDYEQYF.

In its sample, this clonotype was seen a few times. The rearrangement joins TRBV20-1 to TRBJ1-2; D is unclear. Germline CDR1 DFQATT, CDR2 SNEGSKA (reference sequence). With 4 bases removed from V and 8 bases from J, the gap between germline ends came to 14 bases. The CDR3 is 12 residues long. CDR3 sequence reads: CSAKEERGGYTF. The CDR3 nucleotides read TGCAGTGCTAAGGAGGAACGAGGAGGCTACACCTTC.

Ten or more counts support this clonotype. The chain is built from TRBV11-3 and TRBJ1-1, with D possibly being TRBD1 (5 bases). Germline assignment: CDR1 SGHNT and CDR2 YENEEA. CDR3 length equals 15 residues. V gave up 0 bases and J gave up 5 bases, with 13 bases separating them. CDR3 sequence (DNA): TGTGCCAGCAGCTTAGAGCAGGGTGGGGGAACTGAAGCTTTCTTT. Its translation: CASSLEQGGGTEAFF.

Many counts were recorded for this clonotype. This sequence joins TRBV19 and TRBJ1-2; D is undetermined. Trimming removed 7 bases at V and 4 bases at J, with 19 bases between. Germline V CDR1 and CDR2: LNHDA, SQIVND (reference sequence). The length of the CDR3 is 15 residues. This CDR3 reads CASTSSNQATYGYTF. The CDR3, as DNA: TGTGCCAGTACCTCTTCGAACCAAGCGACCTATGGCTACACCTTC.

As regards this clonotype: This clone may be a read error of a much larger clone one base away. DNA of the CDR3: TGTGCCAGCAGTGACAGGGAAGGGCCTGAAGCTTGCTTT. Translated, it gives CASSDREGPEACF. This sequence joins TRBV28 and TRBJ1-1; 7 nucleotides match TRBD1. The CDR3 has 13 amino acids. Germline lookup yields CDR1 MDHEN and CDR2 SYDVKM.

The sample holds many counts of this clonotype. V usage is TRBV20-1 and J usage is TRBJ1-1; D gene ambiguous. Germline V gives CDR1 DFQATT, CDR2 SNEGSKA (reference sequence). The CDR3 is 11 residues long. Trimming pared 6 bases from V and 7 bases from J, leaving 12 bases between. The DNA of the CDR3 is TGCAGTGCCGTCCGACGGGTTGAAGCTTTCTTT. Translated, it gives CSAVRRVEAFF.

This clonotype was seen at least ten times. The V and J genes are TRBV4-1 and TRBJ1-5; D gene uncertain. There are 15 residues in the CDR3. CDR1 and CDR2 from the germline V gene are MGHRA and YSYEKL. Trimming took 1 base from V and 1 from J, leaving 8 bases between them. As DNA, the CDR3 is TGCGCCAGCAGCCAAGTCATAAGGAGCAATCAGCCCCAGCATTTT. It encodes CASSQVIRSNQPQHF.

The V and J genes are TRBV6-1 and TRBJ1-2; D uncertain. Trimming cost V 1 base and J 3 bases, with 18 bases left between them. The CDR3 length is 17 residues. Germline CDR1 is MNHNS and CDR2 is SASEGT. CDR3 DNA sequence: TGTGCCAGCAGTGAAGGAGAACTCCTGGGGAGATACTATGGCTACACCTTC. It codes for CASSEGELLGRYYGYTF.

This clonotype was found many times. The chain recombines TRBV2 with TRBJ1-1; 9 bases line up with TRBD1. CDR1 and CDR2 from the germline V gene are SNHLY and FYNNEI. The length of the CDR3 is 15 residues. V shed 3 bases, J shed 5 bases, and the junction held 7 bases outside the gene matches. The CDR3 DNA sequence: TGTGCCAGCAGTGATCCGGGGACAGGGAAAACTGAAGCTTTCTTT. Translation gives CASSDPGTGKTEAFF. The variable domain in full, completed from reference TRBV2 and TRBJ1-1, reads EPEVTQTPSHQVTQMGQEVILRCVPISNHLYFYWYRQILGQKVEFLVSFYNNEISEKSEIFDDQFSVERPDGSNFTLKIRSTKLEDSAMYFCASSDPGTGKTEAFFGQGTRLTVV.

This clonotype came up many times. V and J are TRBV6-1 and TRBJ1-1; possibly TRBD1 for D (5 bases). This CDR3 contains 14 residues. Trimming stripped 7 bases from V and 1 base from J, with 13 bases between. Germline lookup yields CDR1 MNHNS and CDR2 SASEGT. CDR3 nucleotide sequence: TGTGCCAGCACCGACAGACCCTCGAACACTGAAGCTTTCTTT. This gives the protein CASTDRPSNTEAFF.

This clonotype was recorded at least ten times. This chain links TRBV25-1 with TRBJ2-5, with D possibly called TRBD1 or TRBD2 (5 bases each). The V gene lost 7 bases and the J gene lost 5 bases, with 14 bases spanning the gap. The CDR3 has 13 amino acids. CDR1 and CDR2 (germline): MGHDK, SYGVNS. DNA for the CDR3: TGTGCCAGCACCGAGGGACCGATCGAGACCCAGTACTTC. Its translation: CASTEGPIETQYF.

The rearrangement links TRBV6-1 to TRBJ1-2; D possibly corresponds to TRBD1 (5 bases). Germline values: CDR1 MNHNS, CDR2 SASEGT. The germline V and J ends were trimmed by 4 bases and 8 bases, with 17 bases remaining between them. The CDR3 loop spans 14 amino acids. The CDR3 loop is CASSGRQGVEGYTF. CDR3 DNA sequence: TGTGCCAGCAGTGGACGGCAAGGGGTCGAAGGCTACACCTTC.

This clonotype was seen only a few times. The rearrangement uses TRBV5-1 and TRBJ2-7; 9 positions match TRBD1. This CDR3 region has 14 residues. V dropped 6 bases and J dropped 1; count of bases not matched to a gene: 5. Germline V gene sequence: CDR1 SGHRS, CDR2 YFSETQ. CDR3 coding DNA: TGCGCCAGCACCCATGGACAGGGGTCCTACGAGCAGTACTTC. Its protein is CASTHGQGSYEQYF.

V gene TRBV4-1 combines with J gene TRBJ1-5, with D maybe TRBD1 (6 bases). The CDR3 is 15 amino acids. Trimming took 1 base from V and 6 from J, leaving 13 bases between them. Germline CDR1 MGHRA, CDR2 YSYEKL. Here the CDR3 reads CASSQVPPGAQPQHF. CDR3 nucleotides: TGCGCCAGCAGCCAAGTACCCCCAGGGGCTCAGCCCCAGCATTTT.

Many counts were recorded for this clonotype. This chain uses TRBV7-2 with TRBJ1-1; D ambiguous. Germline V lookup: CDR1 SGHTA, CDR2 FQGNSA. Trimming shortened V by 4 bases and J by 8 bases, and 17 bases separated the two germline ends. This CDR3 spans 14 amino acids. The CDR3: CASSSQWTAVEAFF. The CDR3 nucleotides are TGTGCCAGCAGCTCCCAGTGGACCGCCGTGGAAGCTTTCTTT.

This clonotype occurred many times. This chain links TRBV5-1 with TRBJ1-2, with D possibly matching TRBD1 (5 bases). Trimming shortened V by 4 bases and J by 4 bases, and 17 bases separated the two germline ends. Germline V gene lookup returns CDR1 SGHRS and CDR2 YFSETQ. The CDR3 is 15 residues long. As DNA, the CDR3 is TGCGCCAGCAGCACCTCGGGGCAGGGAGGCTATGGCTACACCTTC. Its protein product is CASSTSGQGGYGYTF.

The chain uses TRBV5-1 and TRBJ2-2; possibly TRBD1 for D (5 bases). Per the germline V gene, CDR1 is SGHRS and CDR2 is YFSETQ. This CDR3 contains 17 residues. V lost 3 bases and J lost 5, with 20 bases in between. The CDR3: CASSSDLNAGQTGELFF. The CDR3 DNA follows: TGCGCCAGCAGCTCGGACCTAAACGCCGGACAAACCGGGGAGCTGTTTTTT.

The chain carries TRBV3-1 and TRBJ1-2, with D hard to call. The CDR3 length is 13 residues. CDR1 and CDR2 (germline): LGHDT, YNNKEL (reference sequence). The V gene lost 3 bases and the J gene lost 14 bases, with 19 bases spanning the gap. CDR3 coding DNA: TGTGCCAGCAGCCAGTTAGGTAACAGCCCTACGACCTTC. Protein: CASSQLGNSPTTF.